A single sample gave rise to the 2 T cell receptor beta chains below, sequenced in a study of post-analysis software for immune sequencing data. TCR beta libraries were prepared from cDNA with unique molecular identifiers. TCRdb used MiXCR to reprocess the PCR reads, holding one entry per CDR3 protein. There are a few hundred thousand distinct CDR3 sequences in the sample; approximately 38% occur only once, and roughly 13% lies in the top ten. Study observations and caveats: When patients were compared with controls, a handful of TRBV segments were more frequent, TRBV5-6, TRBV5-1 and TRBV20-1 among them.

For these receptors, no antigen is known. The sample taken for sequencing was blood. The receptors stem from a girl aged 5 to 17 with multiple sclerosis.

The chain couples TRBV11-3 to TRBJ2-1, with a possible D match to TRBD2 (6 bases). Germline V gene sequence: CDR1 SGHNT, CDR2 YENEEA. This CDR3 has 17 residues. Trimming took off 0 bases at V and 4 bases at J, with 16 bases between the two ends. CDR3 coding DNA: TGTGCCAGCAGCTTAGAGGGGGGTCTGGCGGGGTACAATGAGCAGTTCTTC. Its translation is CASSLEGGLAGYNEQFF.

This clonotype has only a few counts. This CDR3 reads CASSLATGVPYNEQFF. The CDR3 DNA follows: TGTGCCAGCAGCTTGGCCACAGGGGTCCCTTACAATGAGCAGTTCTTC. The chain uses TRBV5-4 and TRBJ2-1, with TRBD1 matching over 7 bases. J lost 4 bases, V lost 0 bases, and 7 bases had no gene match. Germline assignment: CDR1 SGHNT and CDR2 YYREEE (reference sequence). The CDR3 sequence is 16 residues long.